These 14 T cell receptor beta chains were all obtained from the same sample, sequenced in a study of beta chain features in type 1 diabetes. General study points: Moderate but significant shortening of TCRB CDR3s was recorded in all four CD4+ subsets from Type 1 diabetes patients.

What was sequenced were expressed TCRB transcripts, since all of the isolated RNA had been reverse transcribed. Clones were read by immunoSEQ multiplex PCR, and TCRdb kept only the in-frame ones, dropping some. The table shows hundreds of thousands of clones, with around an eighth occurring only once. Antigens of these TCRs are unknown. Sequenced material: naive CD4+ T cells from blood. Source of these receptors: a man between 18 and 35 years old with type 1 diabetes.

This clone was observed a few times. The chain recombines TRBV30 with TRBJ2-3; 10 positions match TRBD1. Looked up from germline, CDR1 is GTSNPN and CDR2 is SVGIG (reference sequence). There are 12 residues in the CDR3. V gave up 7 bases and J gave up 6 bases; unmatched junction bases: 4. The CDR3 protein is CAFGTGADTQYF. The CDR3 DNA reads as TGTGCCTTCGGGACAGGGGCTGATACGCAGTATTTT.

The sample holds a few counts of this clone. The sample carries other DNA sequences with the same CDR3. This sequence joins TRBV18 and TRBJ2-3; no firm D call. Germline loops: CDR1 KGHSH, CDR2 LQKENI. This CDR3 contains 12 residues. Trimming left V 5 bases short and J 0 bases short, with 3 bases between. CDR3 sequence reads: CASSSSTDTQYF. CDR3 bases: TGTGCCAGCTCATCCAGCACAGATACGCAGTATTTT.

In its sample, this clone was seen a few times. This chain uses TRBV6-5 with TRBJ1-2; TRBD1 matches 7 bases. The germline CDR1 and CDR2 sequences are MNHEY and SVGAGI. Trimming cost V 5 bases and J 0 bases; bases outside gene matches: 6. There are 15 residues in the CDR3. In DNA form, the CDR3 reads TGTGCCAGCAGTATCACAGGGGTCGCTAACTATGGCTACACCTTC. Residues: CASSITGVANYGYTF.

This clone was seen just once. The chain has TRBV18 and TRBJ2-5; 7 bases fit TRBD1. The CDR3 totals 15 residues. Trimming removed 5 bases from V and 3 bases from J; junction bases left unmatched: 9. Germline CDR1 reads KGHSH; CDR2 reads LQKENI. CDR3 amino acids: CASSLAGRGKETQYF. The CDR3 region has the DNA TGTGCCAGCTCATTGGCCGGCAGGGGGAAAGAGACCCAGTACTTC.

The chain carries TRBV28 and TRBJ1-1; D unclear. This CDR3 comprises 10 residues. Deletions cut 5 bases from V and 10 bases from J, with 8 bases between. The germline V gene has CDR1 MDHEN and CDR2 SYDVKM. Here the CDR3 DNA reads TGTGCCAGCAGTCCCCTAGGAGCTTTCTTT. Translated, it gives CASSPLGAFF. Together with reference TRBV28 and TRBJ1-1, the CDR3 gives the full variable domain: DVKVTQSSRYLVKRTGEKVFLECVQDMDHENMFWYRQDPGLGLRLIYFSYDVKMKEKGDIPEGYSVSREKKERFSLILESASTNQTSMYLCASSPLGAFFGQGTRLTVV.

The genes are TRBV28 and TRBJ2-7; 8 positions agree with TRBD2. With V trimmed by 7 bases and J by 2 bases, 10 bases remained unmatched. Per the germline V gene, CDR1 is MDHEN and CDR2 is SYDVKM. The CDR3 length is 15 residues. CDR3 nucleotides: TGTGCCAGCATATTAAGTAGCGGGACGGCCTACGAGCAGTACTTC. Protein sequence: CASILSSGTAYEQYF.

This clone was detected a few times. This chain connects TRBV18 to TRBJ2-1, with a weak D call TRBD2 (5 bases). There are 15 residues in the CDR3. The V end lost 0 bases, the J end lost 2 bases, and 8 bases lay between the germline ends. Germline assignment: CDR1 KGHSH and CDR2 LQKENI. The CDR3 region is CASSPPPGAYNEQFF. The CDR3 DNA sequence: TGTGCCAGCTCACCACCACCCGGGGCCTACAATGAGCAGTTCTTC.

DNA for the CDR3: TGTGCCAGCAGCCCTAAAGCGGCCTTGGCCAACACCTTC. It encodes CASSPKAALANTF. J is TRBJ1-2 and V is TRBV7-2; no firm D call. Looked up from germline, CDR1 is SGHTA and CDR2 is FQGNSA. V lost 5 bases to trimming and J lost 12 bases, with 19 bases between them. The CDR3 spans 13 residues.

This clone was observed a few times. The chain employs TRBV5-1 and TRBJ1-5; D remains ambiguous. Germline assignment: CDR1 SGHRS and CDR2 YFSETQ. Trimming cost V 0 bases and J 6 bases, with 7 bases left between them. This CDR3 spans 13 amino acids. The CDR3 region is CASSLEGFQPQHF. The DNA of the CDR3 is TGCGCCAGCAGCTTGGAAGGGTTTCAGCCCCAGCATTTT.

J is TRBJ2-1 and V is TRBV5-1, with TRBD1 matching over 10 bases. The length of the CDR3 is 18 residues. The germline V gene encodes CDR1 SGHRS and CDR2 YFSETQ. Germline trimming cut 6 bases from V and 4 bases from J; bases unmatched to any gene: 16. Written as DNA, the CDR3 is TGCGCCAGCACCAGTGGGCCCGGGACAGGGGATGAGTACAATGAGCAGTTCTTC. This gives the protein CASTSGPGTGDEYNEQFF.

The rearrangement uses TRBV19 and TRBJ1-6; a possible D gene is TRBD1 (5 bases). The CDR3 extends over 18 amino acids. V was trimmed by 3 bases and J by 5 bases, leaving 20 bases between them. From germline, CDR1 is LNHDA and CDR2 SQIVND (reference sequence). The CDR3 DNA is TGTGCCAGTAGTATTGTTCCCCCTCTAAGGGGAAATAATTCACCCCTCCACTTT. Its protein is CASSIVPPLRGNNSPLHF. Full variable domain (rest looked up from reference TRBV19 and TRBJ1-6): DGGITQSPKYLFRKEGQNVTLSCEQNLNHDAMYWYRQDPGQGLRLIYYSQIVNDFQKGDIAEGYSVSREKKESFPLTVTSAQKNPTAFYLCASSIVPPLRGNNSPLHFGNGTRLTVT.

V and J are TRBV28 and TRBJ1-2, with TRBD1 identical over 12 bases. The V gene end was trimmed by 4 bases and the J gene end by 1 base; junction bases not matched to a gene: 10. Germline lookup yields CDR1 MDHEN and CDR2 SYDVKM. The CDR3 is made up of 18 amino acids. Written as DNA, the CDR3 is TGTGCCAGCAGTTCCACCGGGACAGGGGGCTTCCTTAACTATGGCTACACCTTC. This codes for CASSSTGTGGFLNYGYTF.

This clone was seen more than once but under ten times. CDR3 bases: TGTGCCAGCAGTTTATCCCAGGGCAGATTATTACGCTACGAGCAGTACTTC. It codes for CASSLSQGRLLRYEQYF. The chain links TRBV28 to TRBJ2-7, with D tentatively TRBD1 (5 bases). This CDR3 is built from 17 residues. Germline V gives CDR1 MDHEN, CDR2 SYDVKM. V lost 1 base and J lost 3, with 19 bases in between.

In its sample, this clone was seen a few times. V usage is TRBV6-6 and J usage is TRBJ1-3; D unresolved. The CDR3 is made up of 14 amino acids. Germline V gene sequence: CDR1 MNHNY, CDR2 SVGAGI (reference sequence). V was pared by 5 bases and J by 0 bases, with 8 bases between. The CDR3 protein is CASSPRSSGNTIYF. CDR3 DNA: TGTGCCAGCAGTCCTCGGAGCTCTGGAAACACCATATATTTT.